The sequence of this T cell receptor (beta chain) was determined in a study of blood T cell repertoires in COVID-19. As for the study in general: Samples taken during acute and convalescent COVID-19 were collected in the United States, Italy and Spain. The cDNA or gDNA used as material had been derived from T cells, B-cell-depleted T cells, or PBMCs.

As handled by the study authors: Using reference gene primer amplification, nucleated cell counts were estimated. Clones were sequenced by immunoSEQ multiplex PCR, and TCRdb holds only the in-frame ones, with some missing. V, J and clone size were drawn from that table, and D and trimming were deduced from the DNA. The top ten hold around 10% of the sample, which has more than 110,000 clones, over 80% seen once. Sequences were obtained from peripheral blood. This sequence was found in a woman of 80 years or more with acute or convalescent COVID-19.

CDR3 sequence reads: CASSRRVAGPDTQYF. The CDR3 region has the DNA TGCGCCAGCAGCAGGAGGGTAGCGGGTCCAGATACGCAGTATTTT. The V and J genes are TRBV4-3 and TRBJ2-3; TRBD2 matches 7 bases. The germline CDR1 and CDR2 sequences are LGHNA and YSLEER. The CDR3 loop spans 15 amino acids. The V segment lost 5 bases and the J segment 4 bases; nucleotides outside the gene matches: 9.